This is a list of T cell receptor beta chains from one sample in a study of response to subunit inactivated influenza vaccine. From the RT-PCR reads, TCRdb called clonotypes with MiXCR, one entry per CDR3 protein. The table shows almost 600,000 distinct CDR3 sequences, with about 14% occurring only once. The starting material was PBMCs from blood, obtained 11 to 12 days after vaccination. The receptors were sampled from a man in his fifties or sixties who received an inactivated influenza vaccine. The CDR3 runs from the conserved cysteine through the conserved F or W. A D gene is named only where the DNA matches it firmly. Clone size appears in some rows only: once, few, many, or a class for an expanded clone.

cdr3_length: 15; d_call: TRBD1; v_call: TRBV7-2; j_call: TRBJ1-1; clone_size: -; cdr3_nt: TGTGCCAGCAGCCCCGACAGGGACGTGAACACTGAAGCTTTCTTT; cdr3_aa: CASSPDRDVNTEAFF
cdr3_length: 13; d_call: -; v_call: TRBV5-6; j_call: TRBJ1-1; clone_size: many; cdr3_nt: TGTGCCAGCAGCCTGGCAGGGTTGACTGAAGCTTTCTTT; cdr3_aa: CASSLAGLTEAFF
cdr3_length: 18; d_call: TRBD2; v_call: TRBV11-2; j_call: TRBJ2-3; clone_size: few; cdr3_nt: TGTGCCAGCAGCTTAGATGAGGGACTAGCAGCTAGCACAGATACGCAGTATTTT; cdr3_aa: CASSLDEGLAASTDTQYF
cdr3_length: 18; d_call: -; v_call: TRBV28; j_call: TRBJ2-1; clone_size: few; cdr3_nt: TGTGCCAGCAGTCCTTCCTCCACCGGGACCCCGGGGTCTAATGAGCAGTTCTTC; cdr3_aa: CASSPSSTGTPGSNEQFF
cdr3_length: 12; d_call: -; v_call: TRBV6-1; j_call: TRBJ2-5; clone_size: few; cdr3_nt: TGTGCCAGCAAGTGGCCCCAAGAGACCCAGTACTTC; cdr3_aa: CASKWPQETQYF
cdr3_length: 15; d_call: -; v_call: TRBV6-2/TRBV6-3; j_call: TRBJ2-5; clone_size: -; cdr3_nt: TGTGCCAGCAGTTACTCGGTGGGAGACCAAGAGACCCAGTACTTC; cdr3_aa: CASSYSVGDQETQYF
cdr3_length: 15; d_call: -; v_call: TRBV7-6; j_call: TRBJ2-1; clone_size: -; cdr3_nt: TGTGCCAGCAGCTCCGCGGGGCCGGCCTACAATGAGCAGTTCTTC; cdr3_aa: CASSSAGPAYNEQFF
cdr3_length: 14; d_call: -; v_call: TRBV5-1; j_call: TRBJ1-1; clone_size: -; cdr3_nt: TGCGCCAGCAGCTTGGTTACGGAAAGTCCTGAAGCTTTCTTT; cdr3_aa: CASSLVTESPEAFF
cdr3_length: 16; d_call: -; v_call: TRBV20-1; j_call: TRBJ1-5; clone_size: few; cdr3_nt: TGCAGTGCTAGAGATCCCTCACAGGGTAGCAATCAGCCCCAGCATTTT; cdr3_aa: CSARDPSQGSNQPQHF
cdr3_length: 16; d_call: -; v_call: TRBV7-2; j_call: TRBJ2-1; clone_size: -; cdr3_nt: TGTGCCAGCAGCTTAGCCCCGGGGAGCATGCACGATGAGCAGTTCTTC; cdr3_aa: CASSLAPGSMHDEQFF
cdr3_length: 13; d_call: -; v_call: TRBV25-1; j_call: TRBJ1-2; clone_size: -; cdr3_nt: TGTGCCACCCTGGACACGACTAACTATGGCTACACCTTC; cdr3_aa: CATLDTTNYGYTF
cdr3_length: 15; d_call: -; v_call: TRBV4-1; j_call: TRBJ1-5; clone_size: -; cdr3_nt: TGCGCCAGCAGCCAAGTAAGGGGCCCCGAATGGCCCCAGCATTTT; cdr3_aa: CASSQVRGPEWPQHF
cdr3_length: 14; d_call: TRBD1; v_call: TRBV7-9; j_call: TRBJ2-7; clone_size: few; cdr3_nt: TGTGCCAGCAGCTTGGGGGACAGCGGCTACGAGCAGTACTTC; cdr3_aa: CASSLGDSGYEQYF
cdr3_length: 13; d_call: -; v_call: TRBV7-2; j_call: TRBJ1-6; clone_size: -; cdr3_nt: TGTGCCAGCAGCAGCCAGTCAGGGACACCCCTCCACTTT; cdr3_aa: CASSSQSGTPLHF
cdr3_length: 15; d_call: -; v_call: TRBV11-2; j_call: TRBJ2-5; clone_size: -; cdr3_nt: TGTGCCAGCAGCTTAGATTACTCCTCTCAAGAGACCCAGTACTTC; cdr3_aa: CASSLDYSSQETQYF